The next 27 T cell receptor beta chains were all read from a single sample in a study of T-cell reconstitution after alpha-beta-depleted transplantation in children. A TCRbeta library incorporating unique molecular identifiers was prepared. TCRdb recomputed calls from the PCR reads with MiXCR, one row per CDR3 protein. The table has some 640,000 distinct CDR3 sequences, 15% to 20% seen once. This material consisted of PBMCs from the stem cell graft donor, taken from the stem cell graft. These receptors were obtained from a human donor who donated a stem cell graft to a child with acute myeloid leukemia.

The chain links TRBV20-1 to TRBJ2-3, with 8 bases matching TRBD2. The germline CDR1 and CDR2 sequences are DFQATT and SNEGSKA (reference sequence). Trimming took 6 bases from V and 1 from J; bases not matched to a gene: 27. There are 21 residues in the CDR3. The CDR3, as DNA: TGCAGTGCCATCCCGGGACAAACAGGGACTAGGAGACATATACGCACAGATACGCAGTATTTT. It is translated as CSAIPGQTGTRRHIRTDTQYF.

In its sample, this clonotype was seen many times. The chain combines TRBV20-1 with TRBJ1-2, with 8 bases matching TRBD1. The CDR3 is 15 amino acids. The ends lost 0 bases at V and 8 bases at J; junction bases unmatched: 11. The germline V gene has CDR1 DFQATT and CDR2 SNEGSKA (reference sequence). The CDR3 DNA reads as TGCAGTGCTAGAGATTGGGGCAGGGGGCTGTACGGCTACACCTTC. The encoded protein is CSARDWGRGLYGYTF.

CDR3 amino acids: CASSLAKETEAFF. In DNA, the CDR3 is TGTGCCAGCAGCTTAGCCAAGGAGACTGAAGCTTTCTTT. V gene TRBV7-2 combines with J gene TRBJ1-1; D unclear. Trimming shortened V by 0 bases and J by 5 bases, and 7 bases separated the two germline ends. Germline V gives CDR1 SGHTA, CDR2 FQGNSA. The CDR3 covers 13 residues.

The rearrangement uses TRBV7-8 and TRBJ1-6; 8 bases align to TRBD1. J lost 9 bases, V lost 5 bases, and 6 bases had no gene match. The length of the CDR3 is 14 residues. Germline V lookup: CDR1 SGHVS, CDR2 FQNEAQ. The CDR3 spells CASSVDRGGSPLHF. CDR3 nucleotides: TGTGCCAGCAGCGTCGACAGGGGAGGTTCACCCCTCCACTTT.

The V and J genes are TRBV24-1 and TRBJ2-5, with D possibly TRBD2 on 6 matching bases. CDR1 is KGHDR and CDR2 is SFDVKD in the germline V gene. Trimming cost V 3 bases and J 2 bases, with 9 bases left between them. There are 14 residues in the CDR3. The CDR3 protein is CATSDRDWQETQYF. For the CDR3, the DNA is TGTGCCACCAGTGATCGGGACTGGCAAGAGACCCAGTACTTC.

The rearrangement uses TRBV28 and TRBJ2-2; D remains ambiguous. CDR1 and CDR2 (germline): MDHEN, SYDVKM. The CDR3 loop spans 13 amino acids. V lost 3 bases and J 3 bases, leaving 5 bases between the germline ends. In DNA form, the CDR3 reads TGTGCCAGCAGTTTTACGGACACCGGGGAGCTGTTTTTT. It codes for CASSFTDTGELFF.

This clonotype was seen ten or more times. J is TRBJ1-1 and V is TRBV4-2, with D possibly matching TRBD1 (5 bases). V lost 5 bases, J lost 0 bases, and 10 bases lay in between. The length of the CDR3 is 14 residues. Germline V CDR1 and CDR2: LGHNA, YNFKEQ. CDR3 nucleotide sequence: TGTGCCAGCAGCTACAGGCCTGTGAACACTGAAGCTTTCTTT. Its translation: CASSYRPVNTEAFF.

This clonotype was observed many times. The gene calls are TRBV3-1 and TRBJ2-2; D remains ambiguous. Germline V gives CDR1 LGHDT, CDR2 YNNKEL (reference sequence). There are 15 residues in the CDR3. Trimming removed 1 base from V and 6 bases from J, with 12 bases in between. CDR3 nucleotides: TGTGCCAGCAGCCAAGTGTTAAGCGACGCCGGGGAGCTGTTTTTT. It is translated as CASSQVLSDAGELFF.

This clonotype was seen more than once but under ten times. The chain combines TRBV7-2 with TRBJ2-1, with D perhaps being TRBD1 or TRBD2 (6 bases each). The CDR3 length is 16 residues. Germline CDR1 SGHTA, CDR2 FQGNSA. With 1 base removed from V and 8 bases from J, the gap between germline ends came to 18 bases. The CDR3 sequence is CASSLVGGGGRHEQFF. The DNA for the CDR3 is TGTGCCAGCAGCTTAGTAGGGGGTGGGGGGCGCCATGAGCAGTTCTTC.

At least ten counts were recorded for this clonotype. V gene TRBV20-1 combines with J gene TRBJ2-1; 7 nucleotides line up with TRBD2. The CDR3 runs 18 residues. The germline gives CDR1 DFQATT, CDR2 SNEGSKA (reference sequence). The V gene end was trimmed by 0 bases and the J gene end by 0 bases; junction bases not matched to a gene: 11. CDR3 coding DNA: TGCAGTGCTAGAGATTGGGGGGGAGAGGGGCTCTCCTACAATGAGCAGTTCTTC. This encodes CSARDWGGEGLSYNEQFF.

This clonotype occurred many times. The rearrangement links TRBV12-3 or TRBV12-4 to TRBJ2-3; D may be TRBD2 (6 bases). V gave up 2 bases and J gave up 2 bases, with 14 bases separating them. The CDR3 sequence is 16 residues long. This CDR3 is CASSLRSSASTDTQYF. The CDR3 nucleotides read TGTGCCAGCAGTTTAAGATCTAGCGCATCCACAGATACGCAGTATTTT.

This clonotype was picked up many times. The rearrangement joins TRBV29-1 to TRBJ2-7; TRBD2 might be the D (7 bases). V lost 4 bases and J 7 bases, leaving 11 bases between the germline ends. Germline V lookup: CDR1 SQVTM, CDR2 ANQGSEA. The CDR3 has 11 residues. DNA of the CDR3: TGCAGCGTTGGGGGGGGCGAGGAGCAGTACTTC. Amino acid sequence: CSVGGGEEQYF.

This chain joins TRBV12-3 or TRBV12-4 and TRBJ2-3, with 9 bases aligning to TRBD2. J was trimmed by 0 bases and V by 6 bases; bases with no gene match: 10. The CDR3 totals 17 residues. The CDR3 bases are TGTGCCAGCAGATCCCGCCTAGCGGGGATTAGCACAGATACGCAGTATTTT. Amino acids: CASRSRLAGISTDTQYF.

There are many counts of this clonotype. This chain uses TRBV18 with TRBJ2-4; D gene unclear. Trimming cost V 6 bases and J 4 bases, with 4 bases left between them. In germline, CDR1 is KGHSH, CDR2 LQKENI. The CDR3 spans 11 residues. The chain's CDR3 is CASSSKNIQYF. The CDR3 bases are TGTGCCAGCTCCTCGAAAAACATTCAGTACTTC.

This clonotype has more than one count but fewer than ten. This chain links TRBV7-9 with TRBJ2-5; tentatively, D is TRBD1 (6 bases). The CDR3 length is 15 residues. CDR1 and CDR2 (germline): SEHNR, FQNEAQ (reference sequence). The ends were cut back, 5 bases at V and 1 base at J, with 14 bases in the middle. In DNA form, the CDR3 reads TGTGCCAGCAGCGAAACACAGGGAATCCAAGAGACCCAGTACTTC. Translation gives CASSETQGIQETQYF.

This clonotype was detected only a few times. The chain links TRBV2 to TRBJ2-7; D is ambiguous. This CDR3 is 13 amino acids long. The germline CDR1 and CDR2 sequences are SNHLY and FYNNEI. The V and J ends lost 5 bases and 4 bases respectively, with 12 bases between them. The CDR3 nucleotides are TGTGCCAGCAGTTCCCCTACAACTTACGAGCAGTACGTC. This translates into CASSSPTTYEQYV.

The V call is TRBV20-1, the J call TRBJ2-2; tentative D call: TRBD2 (5 bases). V was cut by 6 bases and J by 2 bases, with 13 bases left in between. The germline V gene has CDR1 DFQATT and CDR2 SNEGSKA (reference sequence). The CDR3 is 14 residues long. The CDR3 DNA follows: TGCAGTGCGGGGAACGAGGGAAACACCGGGGAGCTGTTTTTT. Translated, it gives CSAGNEGNTGELFF.

This clonotype has a handful of counts. The chain combines TRBV7-2 with TRBJ1-5; D gene unclear. The V end lost 5 bases, the J end lost 1 base, and 12 bases lay between the germline ends. Germline values: CDR1 SGHTA, CDR2 FQGNSA. The CDR3 spans 15 residues. CDR3 in DNA: TGTGCCAGCAGCCTTTCTTTTACAAGCAATCAGCCCCAGCATTTT. Translated: CASSLSFTSNQPQHF.

This clonotype showed up many times. The chain links TRBV10-3 to TRBJ2-2, with unresolved D. The germline V and J ends were trimmed by 3 bases and 16 bases, with 12 bases remaining between them. The CDR3 totals 11 residues. Germline V gene sequence: CDR1 ENHRY, CDR2 SYGVKD. Here the CDR3 DNA reads TGTGCCATCAGTGAAGGCCAGTATCAGTTTTTT. This encodes CAISEGQYQFF.

The rearrangement links TRBV30 to TRBJ2-1, with 9 positions matching TRBD1. After removal of 2 bases from V and 8 bases from J, the junction contained 7 bases not matched to a gene. Germline V gene data show CDR1 as GTSNPN and CDR2 as SVGIG (reference sequence). The CDR3 loop spans 14 amino acids. As DNA, the CDR3 is TGTGCCTGGAGTCCCGGGACAGGGATCGATGAGCAGTTCTTC. It yields the protein CAWSPGTGIDEQFF.

This clonotype was detected ten times or more. The V and J genes are TRBV29-1 and TRBJ2-4; a possible D gene is TRBD2 (5 bases). This CDR3 is built from 11 residues. V was clipped by 4 bases and J by 9 bases, with 10 bases between them. Germline V gene data show CDR1 as SQVTM and CDR2 as ANQGSEA. The CDR3 DNA is TGCAGCGTTGCTAAAGGGAGCATTCAGTACTTC. Translating it yields CSVAKGSIQYF.

This clonotype has only a few counts. The rearrangement uses TRBV15 and TRBJ2-2; D ambiguous. CDR1 and CDR2 from the germline V gene are LNHNV and YYDKDF (reference sequence). The V end lost 5 bases, the J end lost 1 base, and 11 bases lay between the germline ends. The CDR3 loop spans 15 amino acids. In DNA form, the CDR3 reads TGTGCCACCAGCGACCGTTGGCAGAACACCGGGGAGCTGTTTTTT. Protein product: CATSDRWQNTGELFF.

This clonotype was detected only a few times. The chain employs TRBV3-1 and TRBJ1-1; D is unresolved. V lost 8 bases to trimming and J lost 10 bases, with 23 bases between them. The length of the CDR3 is 14 residues. CDR1 and CDR2 from the germline V gene are LGHDT and YNNKEL (reference sequence). CDR3 sequence (DNA): TGTGCCAGCGGGGATGAGGACGGAATTTCGGGAGCTTTCTTT. Its translation is CASGDEDGISGAFF.

This clonotype was counted between two and nine times. The chain combines TRBV20-1 with TRBJ2-7, with 9 bases lining up with TRBD1. V lost 6 bases and J lost 1; bases outside the gene matches: 13. This CDR3 comprises 16 residues. Per the germline V gene, CDR1 is DFQATT and CDR2 is SNEGSKA (reference sequence). CDR3 amino acids: CSAFPTSGTGSYEQYF. CDR3 bases: TGCAGTGCCTTTCCTACCTCCGGGACAGGGTCCTACGAGCAGTACTTC.

This clonotype was seen repeatedly, ten times or more. This sequence joins TRBV20-1 and TRBJ2-3, with D possibly matching TRBD1 (5 bases). Trimming pared 6 bases from V and 3 bases from J, leaving 19 bases between. The CDR3 has 15 residues. Germline V gene sequence: CDR1 DFQATT, CDR2 SNEGSKA (reference sequence). CDR3 DNA sequence: TGCAGTGCCGACAAGGACATCCTGGGGACAGATACGCAGTATTTT. It encodes CSADKDILGTDTQYF.

On this clonotype itself: A much larger clone sits a single nucleotide away, making a read error possible. The rearrangement uses TRBV20-1 and TRBJ1-1; no firm D call. Per the germline V gene, CDR1 is DFQATT and CDR2 is SNEGSKA (reference sequence). The CDR3 is 13 amino acids. CDR3 in DNA: TGCAGTGCTAGTCAGGCTATGAACCCTGAAGCTTTCTTT. Translation gives CSASQAMNPEAFF.

The rearrangement links TRBV11-3 to TRBJ2-7; D may be TRBD2 (5 bases). The CDR3 is 13 amino acids. CDR1 is SGHNT, CDR2 YENEEA, per germline. V lost 7 bases to trimming and J lost 3 bases, with 13 bases between them. CDR3 DNA: TGTGCCAGCACCTCTGCGGGCGGCTACGAGCAGTACTTC. Residues: CASTSAGGYEQYF.